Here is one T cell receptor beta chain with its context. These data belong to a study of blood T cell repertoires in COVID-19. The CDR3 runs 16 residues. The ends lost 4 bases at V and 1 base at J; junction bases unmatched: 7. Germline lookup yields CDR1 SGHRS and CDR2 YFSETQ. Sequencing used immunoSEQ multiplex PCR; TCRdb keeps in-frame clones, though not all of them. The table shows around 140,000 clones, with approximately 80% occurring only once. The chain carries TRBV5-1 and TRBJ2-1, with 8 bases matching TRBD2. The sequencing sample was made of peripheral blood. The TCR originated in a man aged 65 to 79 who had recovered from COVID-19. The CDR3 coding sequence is TGCGCCAGCAGCGCGGGAGGAGGGGGGTCCTACAATGAGCAGTTCTTC. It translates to CASSAGGGGSYNEQFF.